This T cell receptor (beta chain) was observed in a study of T cell changes during pregnancy in multiple sclerosis. TCRdb keeps only in-frame clones here, not all; method: immunoSEQ multiplex PCR. The sample lists 60,000 to 85,000 clones; more than 85% were seen once. This clone was seen just once. With 5 bases clipped from V and 0 bases from J, the junction kept 10 bases outside the gene matches. This CDR3 comprises 16 residues. CDR1 and CDR2 from the germline V gene are SGHRS and YFSETQ. This material consisted of peripheral blood, taken in the second trimester of pregnancy. The chain has TRBV5-1 and TRBJ2-5; 7 nucleotides align to TRBD1. This TCR came from a female donor with multiple sclerosis, enrolled in a pregnancy study. The chain's CDR3 is CASSYTGQKYQETQYF. CDR3 bases: TGCGCCAGCAGTTATACGGGACAGAAGTACCAAGAGACCCAGTACTTC.